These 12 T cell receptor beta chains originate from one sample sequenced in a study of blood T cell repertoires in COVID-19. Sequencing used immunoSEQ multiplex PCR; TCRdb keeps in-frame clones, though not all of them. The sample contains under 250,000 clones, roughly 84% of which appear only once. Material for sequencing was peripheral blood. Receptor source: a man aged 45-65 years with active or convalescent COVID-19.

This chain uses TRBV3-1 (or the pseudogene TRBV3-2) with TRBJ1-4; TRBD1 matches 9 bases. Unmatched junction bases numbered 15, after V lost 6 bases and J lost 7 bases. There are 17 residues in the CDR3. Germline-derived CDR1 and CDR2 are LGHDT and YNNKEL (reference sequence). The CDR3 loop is CASRPLGLTGGGEKLFF. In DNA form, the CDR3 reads TGTGCCAGCAGGCCCTTGGGATTGACAGGGGGTGGTGAAAAACTGTTTTTT.

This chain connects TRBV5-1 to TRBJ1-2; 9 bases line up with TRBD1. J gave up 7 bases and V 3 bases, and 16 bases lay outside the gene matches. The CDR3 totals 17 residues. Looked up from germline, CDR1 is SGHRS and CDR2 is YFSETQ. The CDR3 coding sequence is TGCGCCAGCAGCTCAATCCCCCCGGGACAGGGTGGATTTGGCTACACCTTC. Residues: CASSSIPPGQGGFGYTF. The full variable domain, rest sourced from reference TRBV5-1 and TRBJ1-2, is KAGVTQTPRYLIKTRGQQVTLSCSPISGHRSVSWYQQTPGQGLQFLFEYFSETQRNKGNFPGRFSGRQFSNSRSEMNVSTLELGDSALYLCASSSIPPGQGGFGYTFGSGTRLTVV.

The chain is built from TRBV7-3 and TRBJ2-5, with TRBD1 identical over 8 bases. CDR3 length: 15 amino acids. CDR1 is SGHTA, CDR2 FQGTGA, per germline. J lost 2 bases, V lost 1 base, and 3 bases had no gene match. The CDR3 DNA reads TGTGCCAGCAGCTTAAGACAGGGGAGTCAAGAGACCCAGTACTTC. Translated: CASSLRQGSQETQYF.

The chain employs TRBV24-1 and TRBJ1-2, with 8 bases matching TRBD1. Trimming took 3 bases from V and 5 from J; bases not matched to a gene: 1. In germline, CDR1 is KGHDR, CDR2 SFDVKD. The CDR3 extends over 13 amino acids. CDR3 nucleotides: TGTGCCACCAGTGATGGGACAGGTTATGGCTACACCTTC. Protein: CATSDGTGYGYTF.

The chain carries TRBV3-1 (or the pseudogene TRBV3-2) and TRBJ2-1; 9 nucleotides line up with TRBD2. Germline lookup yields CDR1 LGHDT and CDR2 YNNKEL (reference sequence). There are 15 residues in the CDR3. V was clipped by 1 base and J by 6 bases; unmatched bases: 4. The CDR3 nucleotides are TGTGCCAGCAGCCAAGTAGCGGGAGCATCCAATGAGCAGTTCTTC. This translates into CASSQVAGASNEQFF.

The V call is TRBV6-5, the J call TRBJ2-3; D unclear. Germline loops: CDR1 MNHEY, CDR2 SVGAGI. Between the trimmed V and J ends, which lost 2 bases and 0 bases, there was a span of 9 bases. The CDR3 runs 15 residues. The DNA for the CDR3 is TGTGCCAGCAGTTACAACCGCCAGAGCACAGATACGCAGTATTTT. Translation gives CASSYNRQSTDTQYF.

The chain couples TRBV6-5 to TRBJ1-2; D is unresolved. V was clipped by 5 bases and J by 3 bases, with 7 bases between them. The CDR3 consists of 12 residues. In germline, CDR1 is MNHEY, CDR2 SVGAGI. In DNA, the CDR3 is TGTGCCAGCAGTAACCGGGACTATGGCTACACCTTC. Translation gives CASSNRDYGYTF.

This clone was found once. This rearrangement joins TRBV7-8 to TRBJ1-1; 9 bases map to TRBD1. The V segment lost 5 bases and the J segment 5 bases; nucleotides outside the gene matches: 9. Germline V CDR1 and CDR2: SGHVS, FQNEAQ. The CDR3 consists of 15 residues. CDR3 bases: TGTGCCAGCAGCCGACCGGGACAGGGAAGGACTGAAGCTTTCTTT. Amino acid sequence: CASSRPGQGRTEAFF.

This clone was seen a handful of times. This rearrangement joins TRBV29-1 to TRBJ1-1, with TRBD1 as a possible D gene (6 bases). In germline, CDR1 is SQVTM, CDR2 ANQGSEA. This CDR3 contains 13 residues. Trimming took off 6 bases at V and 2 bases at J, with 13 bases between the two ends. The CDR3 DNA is TGCAGCGTGTACAGGGAAGGCAACACTGAAGCTTTCTTT. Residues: CSVYREGNTEAFF.

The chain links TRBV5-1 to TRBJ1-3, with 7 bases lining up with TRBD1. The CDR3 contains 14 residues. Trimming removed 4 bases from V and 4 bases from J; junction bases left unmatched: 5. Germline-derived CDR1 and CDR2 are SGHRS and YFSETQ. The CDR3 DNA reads TGCGCCAGCAGCCCGGGACAGCCGGGAAACACCATATATTTT. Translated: CASSPGQPGNTIYF.

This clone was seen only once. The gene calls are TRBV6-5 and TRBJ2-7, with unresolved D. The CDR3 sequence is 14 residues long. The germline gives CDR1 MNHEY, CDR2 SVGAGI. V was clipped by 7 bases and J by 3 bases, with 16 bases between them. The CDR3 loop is CASNPGFGLYEQYF. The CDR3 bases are TGTGCCAGCAACCCAGGATTTGGCCTCTACGAGCAGTACTTC.

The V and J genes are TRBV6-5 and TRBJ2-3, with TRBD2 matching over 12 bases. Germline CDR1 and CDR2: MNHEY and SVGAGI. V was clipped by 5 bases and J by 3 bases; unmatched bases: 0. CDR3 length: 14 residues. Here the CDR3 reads CASSTSGRTDTQYF. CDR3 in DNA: TGTGCCAGCAGTACTAGCGGGAGGACAGATACGCAGTATTTT.